This TCR beta chain derives from a study of T cell responses to AZD1222 COVID-19 vaccine. The data were produced by immunoSEQ multiplex PCR, yet TCRdb's version contains in-frame clones alone and is incomplete. The data hold around 150,000 clones, with around 92% observed a single time. Points from the study as a whole: Researchers report vaccine-associated CD4 TCRs spanning spike, with dominance at 160-218 and 743-854. The study sampled repertoires only after the peak T cell response. White British donors predominated, females outnumbered males, and clonal diversity was possibly underestimated.

Trimming removed 5 bases from V and 10 bases from J; junction bases left unmatched: 9. Germline values: CDR1 SGHNT, CDR2 YYREEE (reference sequence). CDR3 length: 14 residues. About this clone: Its antigen is not identified.

The source of this sequence is an adult in good health. The rearrangement uses TRBV5-4 and TRBJ1-6; TRBD1 aligns across 7 bases. The sample consisted of peripheral blood, taken on day 0 of AZD1222 vaccination. The CDR3 spells CASSYRDRGSPLHF. The CDR3 bases are TGTGCCAGCAGTTACCGGGACAGAGGCTCACCCCTCCACTTT.